One sample yielded the 21 T cell receptor beta chains listed below, sequenced in a study of T cell repertoires in cytomegalovirus infection. Antigens of these TCRs are unknown. Each CDR3 protein is one row after TCRdb ran MiXCR on the reads. The repertoire includes some 900,000 distinct CDR3 sequences, 30% to 35% of them detected once, and about an eighth sits in the top ten. The material sequenced was cultured CD8+ T cells from PBMCs, taken from culture after CMV antigen stimulation. Receptors were obtained from a human donor in good health (CMV status not recorded). Some clones in this sample may be carry-over from other donors' samples.

This clonotype was detected many times. This chain joins TRBV7-9 and TRBJ2-7, with a possible D match to TRBD2 (6 bases). The germline CDR1 and CDR2 sequences are SEHNR and FQNEAQ (reference sequence). The V gene lost 5 bases and the J gene lost 2 bases, with 10 bases spanning the gap. The CDR3 length is 13 residues. CDR3: CASSPGEAYEQYV. DNA for the CDR3: TGTGCCAGCAGCCCGGGGGAGGCCTACGAGCAGTACGTC.

This clonotype was recorded a few times. The rearrangement uses TRBV11-1 and TRBJ1-6; no definite D call. Germline V gives CDR1 SGHAT, CDR2 FQDESV (reference sequence). V lost 1 base to trimming and J lost 3 bases, with 13 bases between them. The CDR3 is made up of 17 amino acids. DNA for the CDR3: TGTGCCAGCAGCTTAGATACGAAGAGATACTATAATTCACCCCTCCACTTT. Protein product: CASSLDTKRYYNSPLHF. The whole variable domain, remainder taken from reference TRBV11-1 and TRBJ1-6, is EAEVAQSPRYKITEKSQAVAFWCDPISGHATLYWYRQILGQGPELLVQFQDESVVDDSQLPKDRFSAERLKGVDSTLKIQPAELGDSAMYLCASSLDTKRYYNSPLHFGNGTRLTVT.

The rearrangement uses TRBV7-6 and TRBJ2-5; D gene uncertain. Germline assignment: CDR1 SGHVS and CDR2 FNYEAQ. Between the trimmed V and J ends, which lost 5 bases and 3 bases, there was a span of 7 bases. The CDR3 length is 12 residues. CDR3 coding DNA: TGTGCCAGCAGCCCCTCCGAAGAGACCCAGTACTTC. Protein product: CASSPSEETQYF.

There are a few counts of this clonotype. This chain connects TRBV7-2 to TRBJ1-6; 8 bases fit TRBD1. With 5 bases clipped from V and 9 bases from J, the junction kept 9 bases outside the gene matches. Germline V gene lookup returns CDR1 SGHTA and CDR2 FQGNSA. The CDR3 covers 15 residues. The CDR3 DNA reads TGTGCCAGCAGCCCAACAGGGGGACCCGGTTCACCCCTCCACTTT. Its translation is CASSPTGGPGSPLHF.

The rearrangement joins TRBV6-1 to TRBJ1-1; possibly TRBD1 for D (5 bases). The CDR3 sequence is 16 residues long. Germline values: CDR1 MNHNS, CDR2 SASEGT. V lost 1 base and J 4 bases, leaving 16 bases between the germline ends. CDR3 bases: TGTGCCAGCAGTGAAGTACCTGGGGGGAGGTCCACTGAAGCTTTCTTT. This translates into CASSEVPGGRSTEAFF.

The chain uses TRBV5-1 and TRBJ1-5, with TRBD1 identical over 8 bases. The CDR3 sequence is 19 residues long. Unmatched junction bases numbered 15, after V lost 4 bases and J lost 0 bases. Per the germline V gene, CDR1 is SGHRS and CDR2 is YFSETQ. The CDR3, as DNA: TGCGCCAGCAGCCTGCGGACAGGGAAATTACCTTATAGCAATCAGCCCCAGCATTTT. Amino acids: CASSLRTGKLPYSNQPQHF.

This clonotype was found a few times. The J gene is TRBJ1-5, the V gene TRBV7-9; D not certain. The CDR3 spans 16 residues. V was shortened by 3 bases and J by 0 bases, with 12 bases between the two germline ends. Per germline, CDR1 SEHNR and CDR2 FQNEAQ (reference sequence). CDR3 DNA sequence: TGTGCCAGCAGCTTTAGCTGGGCCGTTAGCAATCAGCCCCAGCATTTT. Amino acid sequence: CASSFSWAVSNQPQHF. Full variable domain (rest looked up from reference TRBV7-9 and TRBJ1-5): DTGVSQNPRHKITKRGQNVTFRCDPISEHNRLYWYRQTLGQGPEFLTYFQNEAQLEKSRLLSDRFSAERPKGSFSTLEIQRTEQGDSAMYLCASSFSWAVSNQPQHFGDGTRLSIL.

This clonotype showed up just a few times. This chain joins TRBV5-8 and TRBJ1-1; possibly TRBD1 for D (5 bases). The CDR3 covers 12 residues. Germline V CDR1 and CDR2: SGHTS, YDEGEE. The V and J ends lost 4 bases and 8 bases respectively, with 12 bases between them. The CDR3: CASSMTTDEAFF. CDR3 bases: TGTGCCAGCAGCATGACGACAGACGAAGCTTTCTTT.

Only a few counts were recorded for this clonotype. The chain combines TRBV6-5 with TRBJ2-1; D possibly uses TRBD1 or TRBD2 (5 bases each). CDR1 is MNHEY, CDR2 SVGAGI, per germline. The CDR3 length is 13 residues. Trimming removed 2 bases at V and 8 bases at J, with 10 bases between. CDR3 sequence reads: CASSYGTVDEQFF. CDR3 DNA sequence: TGTGCCAGCAGTTACGGGACGGTCGATGAGCAGTTCTTC.

The gene calls are TRBV12-3 or TRBV12-4 and TRBJ2-7; D might be TRBD2 (6 bases). V was trimmed by 10 bases and J by 2 bases, leaving 12 bases between them. CDR3 length equals 12 residues. The DNA of the CDR3 is TGTGCCACCCGACTAGGTCCCTACGAGCAGTACTTC. Amino acid sequence: CATRLGPYEQYF.

The chain joins TRBV4-3 to TRBJ2-5; 13 positions agree with TRBD2. Germline V gene sequence: CDR1 LGHNA, CDR2 YSLEER. With V trimmed by 0 bases and J by 4 bases, 5 bases remained unmatched. The CDR3 spans 17 residues. The CDR3 bases are TGCGCCAGCAGCCAAGATCGGGGACTAGCGGGGCGAGAGACCCAGTACTTC. Protein sequence: CASSQDRGLAGRETQYF.

This clonotype showed up just a few times. The chain combines TRBV7-9 with TRBJ1-2; D not resolved. CDR1 and CDR2 (germline): SEHNR, FQNEAQ (reference sequence). This CDR3 comprises 15 residues. V was trimmed by 5 bases and J by 4 bases, leaving 17 bases between them. CDR3 region: CASSHSERLLYGYTF. In nucleotides, the CDR3 is TGTGCCAGCAGCCACTCCGAGAGGCTGCTCTATGGCTACACCTTC.

The chain links TRBV5-4 to TRBJ1-1; a weak D match, TRBD1 (5 bases). Per germline, CDR1 SGHNT and CDR2 YYREEE (reference sequence). Trimming left V 4 bases short and J 3 bases short, with 10 bases between. CDR3 size: 13 residues. The CDR3: CASSVPRDTEAFF. The CDR3 region has the DNA TGTGCCAGCAGCGTCCCCAGGGACACTGAAGCTTTCTTT.

This clonotype was counted only a few times. The chain uses TRBV6-5 and TRBJ2-2; tentative D call: TRBD2 (5 bases). The CDR3 has 15 residues. Germline CDR1 MNHEY, CDR2 SVGAGI. Trimming stripped 5 bases from V and 6 bases from J, with 16 bases between. The CDR3 DNA is TGTGCCAGCAGTCTTCGGGAAGGGCTCCCCGGGGAGCTGTTTTTT. This gives the protein CASSLREGLPGELFF.

This clonotype turned up a few times. The chain employs TRBV29-1 and TRBJ2-1; a possible D gene is TRBD1 (6 bases). Germline CDR1 reads SQVTM; CDR2 reads ANQGSEA. This CDR3 is 14 amino acids long. The V end lost 7 bases, the J end lost 9 bases, and 22 bases lay between the germline ends. In nucleotides, the CDR3 is TGCAGCGGAGGAAGGGTAGGACAGAGGTCTGAGCAGTTCTTC. Protein: CSGGRVGQRSEQFF.

The chain recombines TRBV6-6 with TRBJ1-1; the D is unclear. V was pared by 5 bases and J by 8 bases, with 9 bases between. Germline V gene lookup returns CDR1 MNHNY and CDR2 SVGAGI (reference sequence). The CDR3 is 11 amino acids. For the CDR3, the DNA is TGTGCCAGCAGTGATTGGAAGGAAGCTTTCTTT. Translating gives CASSDWKEAFF.

This clonotype was recorded a few times. The CDR3, as DNA: TGTGCCAGCAGTCTTCAGGGGACTGATGGCTACACCTTC. Its translation: CASSLQGTDGYTF. The chain combines TRBV9 with TRBJ1-2; perhaps TRBD1 as D (6 bases). Deletions cut 5 bases from V and 6 bases from J, with 14 bases between. Germline V gene lookup returns CDR1 SGDLS and CDR2 YYNGEE. The CDR3 has 13 amino acids.

This clonotype was observed many times. The CDR3 region is CASSQESAGNQPQHF. In DNA, the CDR3 is TGCGCCAGCAGCCAAGAGTCGGCAGGAAATCAGCCCCAGCATTTT. The chain recombines TRBV4-1 with TRBJ1-5; no definite D call. This CDR3 region has 15 residues. Germline CDR1 MGHRA, CDR2 YSYEKL. Trimming removed 0 bases from V and 4 bases from J, with 10 bases in between.

The V call is TRBV11-1, the J call TRBJ2-1; no reliable D call. The CDR3 consists of 12 residues. Germline V gives CDR1 SGHAT, CDR2 FQDESV (reference sequence). V was trimmed by 5 bases and J by 9 bases, leaving 11 bases between them. Written as DNA, the CDR3 is TGTGCCAGCAGCCCCCCCCACATTGAGCAGTTCTTC. It is translated as CASSPPHIEQFF.

The chain recombines TRBV10-3 with TRBJ2-5, with 7 bases that match TRBD1. The V segment lost 2 bases and the J segment 5 bases; nucleotides outside the gene matches: 5. The CDR3 covers 14 residues. In germline, CDR1 is ENHRY, CDR2 SYGVKD. For the CDR3, the DNA is TGTGCCATCAGTGAGCCAGACAGGGCGGAGACCCAGTACTTC. It is translated as CAISEPDRAETQYF.

This clonotype was detected ten times or more. The genes are TRBV7-2 and TRBJ1-5, with a tentative D call TRBD1 (6 bases). CDR3 length equals 15 residues. V lost 2 bases and J 3 bases, leaving 11 bases between the germline ends. Germline-derived CDR1 and CDR2 are SGHTA and FQGNSA. CDR3 in amino acids: CASSLLAGANQPQHF. In DNA form, the CDR3 reads TGTGCCAGCAGCTTATTGGCAGGGGCCAATCAGCCCCAGCATTTT.